A selection of T cell receptor beta chains follows, all from one sample in a study of blood T cell repertoires in COVID-19. Method: immunoSEQ multiplex PCR; TCRdb's copy keeps in-frame clones and lacks some. The repertoire holds more than 150,000 clones, with roughly 86% as singletons. Sequencing input: peripheral blood. These receptors were obtained from a man aged 50 or older with active or convalescent COVID-19. The conserved cysteine and the conserved F or W are not part of the CDR3 here. Clone size appears in some rows only: once, few, many, or a class for an expanded clone.

CDR3aa: ASSSGGTNEKLF; abundance: -; j_gene: TRBJ1-4; v_gene: TRBV5-4
CDR3aa: ASSVVYEQF; abundance: -; j_gene: TRBJ2-1; v_gene: TRBV9
CDR3aa: ASSPPIGLIYEQY; abundance: few; j_gene: TRBJ2-7; v_gene: TRBV5-8
CDR3aa: ASSGDRNTEAF; abundance: -; j_gene: TRBJ1-1; v_gene: TRBV18
CDR3aa: ASSVDQSGELF; abundance: -; j_gene: TRBJ2-2; v_gene: TRBV9
CDR3aa: ASRGGGGNQPQH; abundance: -; j_gene: TRBJ1-5; v_gene: TRBV6-5
CDR3aa: AISESGPDRGNYGYT; abundance: -; j_gene: TRBJ1-2; v_gene: TRBV10-3
CDR3aa: ASTLTEAF; abundance: -; j_gene: TRBJ1-1; v_gene: TRBV5-8
CDR3aa: ASSQGTAYGYT; abundance: few; j_gene: TRBJ1-2; v_gene: TRBV7-2
CDR3aa: ATGNRVSYEQY; abundance: -; j_gene: TRBJ2-7; v_gene: TRBV19
CDR3aa: ASAQGATNEKLF; abundance: -; j_gene: TRBJ1-4; v_gene: TRBV6-4
CDR3aa: ASSGTGWEQPQH; abundance: -; j_gene: TRBJ1-5; v_gene: TRBV19
CDR3aa: ASSQSGFSYNEQF; abundance: -; j_gene: TRBJ2-1; v_gene: TRBV19
CDR3aa: ASSLDSLAEGFSSYNEQF; abundance: -; j_gene: TRBJ2-1; v_gene: TRBV11-3
CDR3aa: ASSLNQGRTEAF; abundance: once; j_gene: TRBJ1-1; v_gene: TRBV5-1
CDR3aa: ASSPRTSGATGELF; abundance: -; j_gene: TRBJ2-2; v_gene: TRBV7-2
CDR3aa: ASSQDWADYSNQPQH; abundance: -; j_gene: TRBJ1-5; v_gene: TRBV4-1
CDR3aa: ASSVVIRGQGLDGYT; abundance: -; j_gene: TRBJ1-2; v_gene: TRBV9
CDR3aa: ASSVVLGGGGDTQY; abundance: -; j_gene: TRBJ2-3; v_gene: TRBV9
CDR3aa: ASSQETSRTGELF; abundance: -; j_gene: TRBJ2-2; v_gene: TRBV4-3
CDR3aa: ASSSGQAVNEQF; abundance: -; j_gene: TRBJ2-1; v_gene: TRBV7-2
CDR3aa: ARELSRSNQPQH; abundance: -; j_gene: TRBJ1-5; v_gene: TRBV27
CDR3aa: ASTGGTGARGGQY; abundance: -; j_gene: TRBJ2-7; v_gene: TRBV2
CDR3aa: ASKPYHSNQPQH; abundance: -; j_gene: TRBJ1-5; v_gene: TRBV5-4
CDR3aa: ASIRQGAFAF; abundance: -; j_gene: TRBJ1-1; v_gene: TRBV6-5
CDR3aa: ASSSSGGSGANVLT; abundance: -; j_gene: TRBJ2-6; v_gene: TRBV18
CDR3aa: SVTRDRGRGASDTQY; abundance: -; j_gene: TRBJ2-3; v_gene: TRBV29-1
CDR3aa: ASSPGGGYT; abundance: -; j_gene: TRBJ1-2; v_gene: TRBV5-1
CDR3aa: ASSQVGRGARSSGANVLT; abundance: -; j_gene: TRBJ2-6; v_gene: TRBV4-2
CDR3aa: ASSRSGGNEAF; abundance: -; j_gene: TRBJ1-1; v_gene: TRBV27
CDR3aa: ASSETGQGDEQY; abundance: -; j_gene: TRBJ2-7; v_gene: TRBV6-1
CDR3aa: ASSYSGGGEDSPLH; abundance: -; j_gene: TRBJ1-6; v_gene: TRBV6-5
CDR3aa: SVSRTTQGEQY; abundance: -; j_gene: TRBJ2-7; v_gene: TRBV29-1
CDR3aa: ASRLGANTEAF; abundance: -; j_gene: TRBJ1-1; v_gene: TRBV7-2
CDR3aa: ASSLNAAREQY; abundance: -; j_gene: TRBJ2-7; v_gene: TRBV28
CDR3aa: ASSIYAGRQETQY; abundance: once; j_gene: TRBJ2-5; v_gene: TRBV19
CDR3aa: ATSDRRGSLF; abundance: -; j_gene: TRBJ1-4; v_gene: TRBV24-1
CDR3aa: ASRLAGVYNEQF; abundance: -; j_gene: TRBJ2-1; v_gene: TRBV7-9
CDR3aa: ASSLGGGSYEQY; abundance: -; j_gene: TRBJ2-7; v_gene: TRBV7-9
CDR3aa: ASSQVEGEAF; abundance: -; j_gene: TRBJ1-1; v_gene: TRBV4-1
CDR3aa: ASSKGLALNTGELF; abundance: -; j_gene: TRBJ2-2; v_gene: TRBV5-8
CDR3aa: ASSRRTGSSGDEQY; abundance: -; j_gene: TRBJ2-7; v_gene: TRBV18
CDR3aa: ASSPPGPYEQY; abundance: -; j_gene: TRBJ2-7; v_gene: TRBV3-1/TRBV3-2
CDR3aa: ASSWQYYSNQPQH; abundance: -; j_gene: TRBJ1-5; v_gene: TRBV7-8
CDR3aa: ASSLTALYGYT; abundance: -; j_gene: TRBJ1-2; v_gene: TRBV19
CDR3aa: ASSYSTGSGELF; abundance: -; j_gene: TRBJ2-2; v_gene: TRBV6-5
CDR3aa: ASSPDLAPSGNTIY; abundance: -; j_gene: TRBJ1-3; v_gene: TRBV5-4
CDR3aa: TSSQRRVFTDTQY; abundance: -; j_gene: TRBJ2-3; v_gene: TRBV1
CDR3aa: ASSLGGVGTEAF; abundance: -; j_gene: TRBJ1-1; v_gene: TRBV28
CDR3aa: ASSQDVARGGGALLNEQF; abundance: -; j_gene: TRBJ2-1; v_gene: TRBV14
CDR3aa: ASSYNRNQPQH; abundance: -; j_gene: TRBJ1-5; v_gene: TRBV6-2/TRBV6-3
CDR3aa: SASQGLEAF; abundance: -; j_gene: TRBJ1-1; v_gene: TRBV20-1
CDR3aa: ASSAGLGQETQY; abundance: -; j_gene: TRBJ2-5; v_gene: TRBV5-5
CDR3aa: ASSWEIAGGPNEQY; abundance: once; j_gene: TRBJ2-7; v_gene: TRBV5-1
CDR3aa: ASSVVRGQGQLWGNQPQH; abundance: -; j_gene: TRBJ1-5; v_gene: TRBV9
CDR3aa: ASSPLGQGANYEQY; abundance: once; j_gene: TRBJ2-7; v_gene: TRBV18
CDR3aa: ASSQDPGGPGKLF; abundance: -; j_gene: TRBJ1-4; v_gene: TRBV4-3
CDR3aa: ASSYVGQINEKLF; abundance: -; j_gene: TRBJ1-4; v_gene: TRBV6-5
CDR3aa: ATSDTSRGLGGYT; abundance: few; j_gene: TRBJ1-2; v_gene: TRBV24-1
CDR3aa: SVRTSGSKNEQF; abundance: -; j_gene: TRBJ2-1; v_gene: TRBV29-1